Sequencing of this T cell receptor beta chain was carried out in a study of a mutant IDH1 vaccine in newly diagnosed glioma. The overall study: Treated patients had a mean age of roughly 39 years and a roughly 60% male, around 40% female split. Prior therapy was radiotherapy, temozolomide, or both; most received both. Findings and caveats of the study: The occurrence of vaccine-induced immune responses was seen in around 92% of patients. Any relationship between pseudoprogression and changes in top peripheral T cell clonotypes seemed absent.

CDR1 and CDR2 from the germline V gene are MNHNY and SVGAGI (reference sequence). Trimming removed 2 bases from V and 7 bases from J; junction bases left unmatched: 9. This CDR3 has 15 amino acids. The sample's time point: baseline, week 1 (first vaccination visit). Treatment here: pre-vaccination baseline after standard-of-care therapy. Only in-frame clones appear in the TCRdb table, and some are missing; sequencing was by immunoSEQ multiplex PCR. Among approximately 67,000 clones listed, around 83% were seen once. Remarks on this clone: Its specificity is not known.

The specimen comprised peripheral blood mononuclear cells (PBMCs), sampled from a glioma patient treated with radiotherapy, temozolomide or both. The rearrangement links TRBV6-6 to TRBJ2-7; 9 positions agree with TRBD1. The receptor was derived from a young woman with glioma. Some clones in this sample may be carry-over from other donors' samples. CDR3 loop: CASSYGDRDLEEQYF. CDR3 in DNA: TGTGCCAGCAGTTACGGGGACAGGGACCTGGAGGAGCAGTACTTC.